These 17 T cell receptor beta chains were sequenced from one sample in a study of blood T cell repertoires in COVID-19. The protocol was immunoSEQ multiplex PCR, while the TCRdb copy is restricted to in-frame clones and leaves out a portion. This table has roughly 230,000 clones, approximately 85% appearing once. The sequenced sample was peripheral blood. Source of these receptors: a man in his forties with acute or convalescent COVID-19.

The chain links TRBV14 to TRBJ1-1, with TRBD1 matching 11 bases. The CDR3 consists of 17 residues. The junction had 10 bases not matched to a gene; V was cut back by 2 bases and J by 5 bases. Per germline, CDR1 SGHDN and CDR2 FVKESK. CDR3 region: CASSQSRTGGGYTEAFF. Written as DNA, the CDR3 is TGTGCCAGCAGCCAAAGCAGGACAGGGGGCGGATATACTGAAGCTTTCTTT.

The V call is TRBV29-1, the J call TRBJ2-7; D possibly corresponds to TRBD1 (6 bases). Trimming stripped 4 bases from V and 6 bases from J, with 7 bases between. The CDR3 loop spans 10 amino acids. The germline V gene has CDR1 SQVTM and CDR2 ANQGSEA. The CDR3 reads CSVVGAEQYF. CDR3 nucleotide sequence: TGCAGCGTTGTGGGGGCCGAGCAGTACTTC.

The CDR3 nucleotides read TGCGCCAGCAGCTTGGGCCAGGGGGCATCAACGACCCAGTACTTC. It translates to CASSLGQGASTTQYF. The chain is built from TRBV5-1 and TRBJ2-5, with 8 nucleotides matching TRBD1. Germline V gene data show CDR1 as SGHRS and CDR2 as YFSETQ. The CDR3 runs to 15 residues. The ends lost 0 bases at V and 7 bases at J; junction bases unmatched: 8.

This clone was counted between two and nine times. The rearrangement uses TRBV3-1 (or the pseudogene TRBV3-2) and TRBJ2-2; no reliable D call. Germline V gives CDR1 LGHDT, CDR2 YNNKEL (reference sequence). There are 14 residues in the CDR3. The V end lost 5 bases, the J end lost 1 base, and 8 bases lay between the germline ends. CDR3 sequence: CASSSTLNTGELFF. The CDR3 DNA reads TGTGCCAGCAGCTCGACACTGAACACCGGGGAGCTGTTTTTT.

This clone was seen more than once but under ten times. The chain couples TRBV19 to TRBJ1-2; 9 bases fit TRBD1. Germline assignment: CDR1 LNHDA and CDR2 SQIVND (reference sequence). The CDR3 is 17 residues long. V dropped 6 bases and J dropped 2; count of bases not matched to a gene: 13. This CDR3 reads CASRGDRAPDSNYGYTF. In nucleotides, the CDR3 is TGTGCCAGTAGGGGGGACAGGGCCCCGGACTCGAACTATGGCTACACCTTC.

J is TRBJ2-1 and V is TRBV4-1; D remains unclear. V was pared by 0 bases and J by 7 bases, with 4 bases between. Per the germline V gene, CDR1 is MGHRA and CDR2 is YSYEKL. The CDR3 loop spans 12 amino acids. CDR3 DNA: TGCGCCAGCAGCCAAGATTTAAATGAGCAGTTCTTC. This sequence encodes CASSQDLNEQFF.

This clone was seen a handful of times. The chain employs TRBV19 and TRBJ1-4; D is ambiguous. The CDR3 consists of 13 residues. V was trimmed by 5 bases and J by 7 bases, leaving 11 bases between them. Germline CDR1 and CDR2: LNHDA and SQIVND (reference sequence). The CDR3 reads CASSEVAGEKLFF. The CDR3, as DNA: TGTGCCAGTAGTGAGGTAGCGGGTGAAAAACTGTTTTTT.

This clone was seen a few times. The chain employs TRBV2 and TRBJ1-2, with a tentative D call TRBD1 (6 bases). The V and J ends lost 2 bases and 1 base respectively, with 8 bases between them. The CDR3 is 14 amino acids. The germline V gene encodes CDR1 SNHLY and CDR2 FYNNEI. CDR3 DNA: TGTGCCAGCAGTGAAAGGGGGATTAACTATGGCTACACCTTC. This encodes CASSERGINYGYTF.

V and J are TRBV23-1 and TRBJ1-2; 9 positions match TRBD1. TRBV23-1 carries the ORF label, with uncertain function. CDR3 length: 14 residues. Unmatched junction bases numbered 2, after V lost 0 bases and J lost 6 bases. The CDR3 reads CASSQSRDRDGYTF. CDR3 nucleotide sequence: TGCGCCAGCAGTCAATCGAGGGACAGGGATGGCTACACCTTC.

The chain employs TRBV7-2 and TRBJ1-1; D is ambiguous. CDR1 and CDR2 (germline): SGHTA, FQGNSA. The CDR3 runs 16 residues. Trimming pared 1 base from V and 0 bases from J, leaving 12 bases between. In DNA, the CDR3 is TGTGCCAGCAGCTTAGTGCACAGCCTTATGAACACTGAAGCTTTCTTT. This gives the protein CASSLVHSLMNTEAFF.

This clone was seen once. The chain carries TRBV6-4 and TRBJ1-5; the match to TRBD1 covers 8 bases. CDR1 and CDR2 from the germline V gene are MRHNA and SNTAGT. This CDR3 is 16 amino acids long. Trimming at V came to 4 bases and at J to 2 bases, leaving 7 bases not matched to a gene. The CDR3 nucleotides read TGTGCCAGCAGTGCCTCGACAGGGGATGGCAATCAGCCCCAGCATTTT. Its protein is CASSASTGDGNQPQHF.

J is TRBJ2-7 and V is TRBV7-2; 9 bases are a match to TRBD1. The V segment lost 4 bases and the J segment 4 bases; nucleotides outside the gene matches: 8. The CDR3 spans 15 residues. CDR1 and CDR2 (germline): SGHTA, FQGNSA. CDR3 sequence: CASSYSGTGPYEQYF. The CDR3 nucleotides read TGTGCCAGCAGCTACTCCGGGACAGGGCCTTACGAGCAGTACTTC. Using reference TRBV7-2 and TRBJ2-7 for the parts outside the CDR3, the full variable domain is GAGVSQSPSNKVTEKGKDVELRCDPISGHTALYWYRQSLGQGLEFLIYFQGNSAPDKSGLPSDRFSAERTGGSVSTLTIQRTQQEDSAVYLCASSYSGTGPYEQYFGPGTRLTVT.

The rearrangement joins TRBV30 to TRBJ1-5; 12 nucleotides line up with TRBD1. This CDR3 contains 14 residues. V dropped 3 bases and J dropped 6; count of bases not matched to a gene: 3. CDR1 is GTSNPN and CDR2 is SVGIG in the germline V gene (reference sequence). CDR3 protein: CAWRGQGASQPQHF. DNA for the CDR3: TGTGCCTGGAGGGGACAGGGGGCAAGTCAGCCCCAGCATTTT.

J is TRBJ2-2 and V is TRBV2; 9 bases map to TRBD2. The length of the CDR3 is 18 residues. Unmatched junction bases numbered 18, after V lost 6 bases and J lost 7 bases. Per the germline V gene, CDR1 is SNHLY and CDR2 is FYNNEI. CDR3 nucleotide sequence: TGTGCCAGCAGCGGACCTCTTAGCGGGGGCGTTCGCGACGGGGAGCTGTTTTTT. It codes for CASSGPLSGGVRDGELFF.

The V call is TRBV5-1, the J call TRBJ2-3; a weak D match, TRBD2 (6 bases). V lost 1 base to trimming and J lost 6 bases, with 15 bases between them. The CDR3 contains 15 residues. CDR1 SGHRS and CDR2 YFSETQ come from the germline V gene. The chain's CDR3 is CASSLSGEGVDTQYF. The CDR3 DNA is TGCGCCAGCAGCTTGTCGGGGGAAGGAGTGGATACGCAGTATTTT.

The rearrangement links TRBV10-3 to TRBJ2-5; a weak D match, TRBD2 (5 bases). Germline V gives CDR1 ENHRY, CDR2 SYGVKD. Trimming cost V 6 bases and J 5 bases, with 19 bases left between them. The CDR3 is 15 residues long. Here the CDR3 DNA reads TGTGCCATCAGCGGGGAACAGTCATTTGCGGAGACCCAGTACTTC. Its translation: CAISGEQSFAETQYF.

This chain links TRBV28 with TRBJ1-2, with D uncertain. Trimming removed 5 bases at V and 4 bases at J, with 11 bases between. There are 13 residues in the CDR3. Germline values: CDR1 MDHEN, CDR2 SYDVKM. The CDR3 sequence is CASSRSVVYGYTF. The CDR3 region has the DNA TGTGCCAGCAGTCGGTCGGTTGTCTATGGCTACACCTTC.